The source of this T cell receptor (beta chain) is a study of blood T cell repertoires in COVID-19. About the research overall: PBMCs, B-cell-depleted T cells, or T cells were the source of the cDNA or gDNA that made up the material.

Using immunoSEQ multiplex PCR, the repertoire was profiled, and TCRdb retains in-frame clones only, with some absent. The sample has a few hundred thousand clones, approximately 83% seen once. Participant age was roughly 18 to 90 years, and participants resided in approximately 24 US areas. Participant-given clinical history determined each cohort assignment. Donors of Cohort 3 who recovered were those that had two negative PCRs, clearance, or symptom resolution. With V trimmed by 4 bases and J by 6 bases, 12 bases remained unmatched. Per the germline V gene, CDR1 is SGDLS and CDR2 is YYNGEE. This CDR3 comprises 15 residues.

The sample was PBMCs or T cells enriched from blood (not recorded which). The source of this sequence is a woman between 45 and 60 years old who had recovered from COVID-19. The J gene is TRBJ1-1, the V gene TRBV9; 7 bases are a match to TRBD1. The CDR3, as DNA: TGTGCCAGCAGCCCCCCGCTAACAGGGGCCGCTGAAGCTTTCTTT. Encoded protein: CASSPPLTGAAEAFF.